Listed below are T cell receptor beta chains from one sample, sequenced in a study of CD8+CD57+ T cells in acquired aplastic anemia. TCRdb reanalysed the reads using MiXCR and keeps one entry per CDR3 protein. The sample holds roughly 200,000 distinct CDR3 sequences, less than 65% seen once. What was sequenced was sorted CD4+, CD8+, or CD8+CD57+ T cells (not recorded which) from PBMCs. The receptors shown here come from a human donor with aplastic anemia. CDR3s include the opening cysteine and the closing phenylalanine or tryptophan. A D gene is named only where the DNA matches it firmly. Some rows have no size entry. The others give once, few or many, or a class for an expanded clone.

d_gene: NA
v_gene: TRBV24-1
j_gene: TRBJ1-6
abundance: many
CDR3aa: CATSDIGDNSPLHF
CDR3nt: TGTGCCACCAGTGATATAGGGGATAATTCACCCCTCCACTTT

d_gene: TRBD2
v_gene: TRBV19
j_gene: TRBJ2-3
abundance: NA
CDR3aa: CASSIREGITDTQYF
CDR3nt: TGTGCCAGTAGTATCAGGGAGGGAATCACAGATACGCAGTATTTT

d_gene: TRBD2
v_gene: TRBV20-1
j_gene: TRBJ2-3
abundance: NA
CDR3aa: CSARGGISVDTQYF
CDR3nt: TGCAGTGCTAGGGGGGGGATAAGTGTAGATACGCAGTATTTT

d_gene: NA
v_gene: TRBV2
j_gene: TRBJ2-2
abundance: NA
CDR3aa: CASRGSHTGELFF
CDR3nt: TGTGCCAGCAGGGGCAGCCACACCGGGGAGCTGTTTTTT

d_gene: NA
v_gene: TRBV6-5
j_gene: TRBJ1-2
abundance: many
CDR3aa: CASSYLQGYGYTF
CDR3nt: TGTGCCAGCAGTTACTTACAGGGCTATGGCTACACCTTC

d_gene: NA
v_gene: TRBV7-2
j_gene: TRBJ2-2
abundance: NA
CDR3aa: CASSLMSYGELFF
CDR3nt: TGTGCCAGCAGCTTAATGTCCTATGGGGAGCTGTTTTTT

d_gene: TRBD1
v_gene: TRBV24-1
j_gene: TRBJ1-1
abundance: once
CDR3aa: CATRGQGPNTEAFF
CDR3nt: TGTGCCACCAGAGGACAGGGCCCGAACACTGAAGCTTTCTTT

d_gene: TRBD2
v_gene: TRBV29-1
j_gene: TRBJ2-7
abundance: NA
CDR3aa: CSARAGDSYEQYF
CDR3nt: TGCAGCGCCAGAGCGGGGGACTCCTACGAGCAGTACTTC

d_gene: NA
v_gene: TRBV7-2
j_gene: TRBJ2-7
abundance: NA
CDR3aa: CASSLVGEYEQYF
CDR3nt: TGTGCCAGCAGCTTAGTGGGTGAATACGAGCAGTACTTC

d_gene: NA
v_gene: TRBV29-1
j_gene: TRBJ2-7
abundance: NA
CDR3aa: CSVEEGRTYEQYF
CDR3nt: TGCAGCGTTGAAGAGGGCAGGACCTACGAGCAGTACTTC

d_gene: NA
v_gene: TRBV2
j_gene: TRBJ1-2
abundance: NA
CDR3aa: CASRDFDTDYGYTF
CDR3nt: TGTGCCAGCAGAGATTTTGACACGGACTATGGCTACACCTTC

d_gene: NA
v_gene: TRBV5-5
j_gene: TRBJ2-7
abundance: many
CDR3aa: CASSFGPGGEQYF
CDR3nt: TGTGCCAGCAGCTTTGGGCCCGGGGGCGAGCAGTACTTC

d_gene: NA
v_gene: TRBV24-1
j_gene: TRBJ2-3
abundance: NA
CDR3aa: CATSDAKSTDTQYF
CDR3nt: TGTGCCACCAGTGATGCCAAGAGCACAGATACGCAGTATTTT

d_gene: TRBD2
v_gene: TRBV15
j_gene: TRBJ2-3
abundance: once
CDR3aa: CATSRGLPAGGLRTDTQYF
CDR3nt: TGTGCCACCAGCAGAGGACTCCCCGCGGGGGGCCTAAGGACAGATACGCAGTATTTT

d_gene: NA
v_gene: TRBV20-1
j_gene: TRBJ1-1
abundance: NA
CDR3aa: CSASGGRKNTEAFF
CDR3nt: TGCAGTGCTAGTGGAGGACGAAAGAACACTGAAGCTTTCTTT

d_gene: NA
v_gene: TRBV10-3
j_gene: TRBJ1-1
abundance: NA
CDR3aa: CAIRSQVNTEAFF
CDR3nt: TGTGCCATCAGATCACAGGTGAACACTGAAGCTTTCTTT

d_gene: NA
v_gene: TRBV10-3
j_gene: TRBJ2-3
abundance: NA
CDR3aa: CASRRGQTDTDTQYF
CDR3nt: TGTGCCAGCCGACGGGGCCAGACTGACACAGATACGCAGTATTTT

d_gene: NA
v_gene: TRBV6-4
j_gene: TRBJ1-2
abundance: NA
CDR3aa: CASSLDRTNYGYTF
CDR3nt: TGTGCCAGCAGCTTAGACAGAACTAACTATGGCTACACCTTC

d_gene: NA
v_gene: TRBV13
j_gene: TRBJ2-7
abundance: many
CDR3aa: CASSLASGHGSYEQYF
CDR3nt: TGTGCCAGCAGCTTAGCTTCGGGACACGGCTCCTACGAGCAGTACTTC

d_gene: TRBD1
v_gene: TRBV19
j_gene: TRBJ1-5
abundance: NA
CDR3aa: CGSTGGVGQPQHF
CDR3nt: TGTGGATCGACAGGGGGCGTGGGTCAGCCCCAGCATTTT

d_gene: NA
v_gene: TRBV12-3/TRBV12-4
j_gene: TRBJ2-5
abundance: once
CDR3aa: CASSFVGSQETQYF
CDR3nt: TGTGCCAGCAGTTTCGTTGGCTCCCAAGAGACCCAGTACTTC

d_gene: TRBD1
v_gene: TRBV15
j_gene: TRBJ1-5
abundance: NA
CDR3aa: CATNPTGSSNQPQRF
CDR3nt: TGTGCCACCAACCCGACAGGGAGTAGCAATCAGCCCCAGCGTTTT

d_gene: NA
v_gene: TRBV7-9
j_gene: TRBJ1-1
abundance: many
CDR3aa: CASSYTEAFF
CDR3nt: TGTGCCAGCAGTTACACTGAAGCTTTCTTT

d_gene: TRBD1
v_gene: TRBV5-1
j_gene: TRBJ2-7
abundance: NA
CDR3aa: CASSPRQGSSYEQYF
CDR3nt: TGCGCCAGCAGCCCCCGACAGGGGAGCTCCTACGAGCAGTACTTC

d_gene: TRBD1
v_gene: TRBV10-3
j_gene: TRBJ2-7
abundance: few
CDR3aa: CAITETGTTYEQYF
CDR3nt: TGTGCCATCACCGAGACAGGGACCACCTACGAGCAGTACTTC

d_gene: NA
v_gene: TRBV7-9
j_gene: TRBJ1-2
abundance: NA
CDR3aa: CASSQIRGGYTF
CDR3nt: TGCGCCAGCAGCCAAATCAGGGGAGGCTACACCTTC

d_gene: TRBD2
v_gene: TRBV7-2
j_gene: TRBJ2-7
abundance: once
CDR3aa: CASSLVGGGPYEQYF
CDR3nt: TGTGCCAGCAGCTTAGTGGGCGGGGGGCCCTACGAGCAGTACTTC

d_gene: TRBD1
v_gene: TRBV12-3/TRBV12-4
j_gene: TRBJ2-7
abundance: NA
CDR3aa: CASRLTGGYEQYF
CDR3nt: TGTGCCAGCAGACTCACAGGGGGCTACGAGCAGTACTTC

d_gene: NA
v_gene: TRBV5-6
j_gene: TRBJ2-1
abundance: NA
CDR3aa: CASSSITEQFF
CDR3nt: TGTGCCAGCAGCTCCATAACGGAGCAGTTCTTC

d_gene: NA
v_gene: TRBV19
j_gene: TRBJ1-1
abundance: NA
CDR3aa: CASSRGLTLPPLNTEAFF
CDR3nt: TGTGCCAGTAGTCGGGGACTCACCCTCCCCCCATTGAACACTGAAGCTTTCTTT

d_gene: TRBD1
v_gene: TRBV5-1
j_gene: TRBJ2-1
abundance: NA
CDR3aa: CASSFRDSQYNEQFF
CDR3nt: TGCGCCAGCAGCTTCAGGGACAGCCAGTACAATGAGCAGTTCTTC

d_gene: NA
v_gene: TRBV5-8
j_gene: TRBJ2-2
abundance: many
CDR3aa: CASSFWTANTGELFF
CDR3nt: TGTGCCAGCAGCTTCTGGACAGCGAACACCGGGGAGCTGTTTTTT

d_gene: TRBD2
v_gene: TRBV10-1
j_gene: TRBJ2-7
abundance: NA
CDR3aa: CATMRRGVAFEQYF
CDR3nt: TGCGCTACAATGAGGCGGGGGGTGGCTTTCGAGCAGTACTTC

d_gene: NA
v_gene: TRBV7-2
j_gene: TRBJ1-2
abundance: NA
CDR3aa: CASSLLRGDDGYTF
CDR3nt: TGTGCCAGCAGCTTATTAAGAGGGGATGACGGCTACACCTTC

d_gene: NA
v_gene: TRBV10-3
j_gene: TRBJ2-7
abundance: NA
CDR3aa: CAISSQGKVNEQYF
CDR3nt: TGTGCCATCAGTTCACAGGGTAAGGTCAACGAGCAGTACTTC

d_gene: NA
v_gene: TRBV2
j_gene: TRBJ2-3
abundance: many
CDR3aa: CASSDRASTDTQYF
CDR3nt: TGTGCCAGCAGTGACAGGGCCAGCACAGATACGCAGTATTTT

d_gene: NA
v_gene: TRBV19
j_gene: TRBJ2-5
abundance: NA
CDR3aa: CASSASGPQTQYF
CDR3nt: TGTGCCAGTAGTGCCTCCGGGCCTCAGACCCAGTACTTC

d_gene: NA
v_gene: TRBV5-1
j_gene: TRBJ2-1
abundance: few
CDR3aa: CASMGGSYNEQFF
CDR3nt: TGCGCCAGCATGGGGGGCTCCTACAATGAGCAGTTCTTC

d_gene: NA
v_gene: TRBV7-2
j_gene: TRBJ1-6
abundance: once
CDR3aa: CASNGRNSYNSPLHF
CDR3nt: TGTGCCAGCAACGGACGGAACTCCTATAATTCACCCCTCCACTTT

d_gene: NA
v_gene: TRBV20-1
j_gene: TRBJ2-1
abundance: many
CDR3aa: CSAPYNEQFF
CDR3nt: TGCAGTGCTCCCTACAATGAGCAGTTCTTC

d_gene: NA
v_gene: TRBV19
j_gene: TRBJ2-7
abundance: NA
CDR3aa: CASSNAGYEQYF
CDR3nt: TGTGCCAGTAGTAACGCAGGGTACGAGCAGTACTTC

d_gene: NA
v_gene: TRBV12-3/TRBV12-4
j_gene: TRBJ1-6
abundance: NA
CDR3aa: CASSQGRGSPLHF
CDR3nt: TGTGCCAGCAGCCAAGGGAGGGGCTCACCCCTCCACTTT

d_gene: TRBD2
v_gene: TRBV19
j_gene: TRBJ2-7
abundance: NA
CDR3aa: CATTAAGYEQYF
CDR3nt: TGTGCCACGACAGCAGCGGGATACGAGCAGTACTTC

d_gene: TRBD1
v_gene: TRBV7-8
j_gene: TRBJ1-6
abundance: NA
CDR3aa: CASSFQGAGDSPLHF
CDR3nt: TGTGCCAGCAGTTTTCAGGGGGCTGGGGATTCACCCCTCCACTTT

d_gene: TRBD1
v_gene: TRBV2
j_gene: TRBJ1-2
abundance: NA
CDR3aa: CASRGDRNNYGYTF
CDR3nt: TGTGCCAGCAGGGGGGACAGGAATAACTATGGCTACACCTTC

d_gene: NA
v_gene: TRBV7-9
j_gene: TRBJ1-5
abundance: NA
CDR3aa: CASSLGAGRGQPQHF
CDR3nt: TGTGCCAGCAGCCTGGGGGCAGGGCGAGGTCAGCCCCAGCATTTT

d_gene: NA
v_gene: TRBV20-1
j_gene: TRBJ2-7
abundance: NA
CDR3aa: CSARGGTPYEQYF
CDR3nt: TGCAGTGCTAGAGGGGGAACCCCCTACGAGCAGTACTTC

d_gene: TRBD2
v_gene: TRBV15
j_gene: TRBJ2-1
abundance: NA
CDR3aa: CATSRVGGSSGRALYNEQFF
CDR3nt: TGTGCCACCAGCAGAGTGGGGGGGTCTAGCGGGAGGGCCCTCTACAATGAGCAGTTCTTC

d_gene: NA
v_gene: TRBV10-2
j_gene: TRBJ2-1
abundance: NA
CDR3aa: CASRVSDSSYNEQFF
CDR3nt: TGCGCCAGCAGAGTTAGCGATAGCTCCTACAATGAGCAGTTCTTC

d_gene: NA
v_gene: TRBV16
j_gene: TRBJ2-7
abundance: many
CDR3aa: CASSQWAGSDEQYF
CDR3nt: TGTGCCAGCAGCCAATGGGCTGGTTCCGACGAGCAGTACTTC

d_gene: TRBD2
v_gene: TRBV20-1
j_gene: TRBJ2-5
abundance: NA
CDR3aa: CSARSKRGGRGEETQYF
CDR3nt: TGCAGTGCTAGATCCAAACGGGGCGGGAGGGGCGAAGAGACCCAGTACTTC

d_gene: NA
v_gene: TRBV29-1
j_gene: TRBJ1-2
abundance: many
CDR3aa: CSVEFMTELNYGYTF
CDR3nt: TGCAGCGTTGAATTCATGACAGAGCTAAACTATGGCTACACCTTC

d_gene: TRBD2
v_gene: TRBV20-1
j_gene: TRBJ2-3
abundance: NA
CDR3aa: CSALPPGGDTQYF
CDR3nt: TGCAGTGCCCTTCCCCCGGGAGGAGATACGCAGTATTTT

d_gene: TRBD2
v_gene: TRBV20-1
j_gene: TRBJ2-1
abundance: NA
CDR3aa: CSARTLAGAYNEQFF
CDR3nt: TGCAGTGCTAGGACCCTAGCGGGAGCATACAATGAGCAGTTCTTC

d_gene: NA
v_gene: TRBV9
j_gene: TRBJ2-2
abundance: many
CDR3aa: CASSVETNTGELFF
CDR3nt: TGTGCCAGCAGCGTAGAAACGAACACCGGGGAGCTGTTTTTT

d_gene: NA
v_gene: TRBV7-6
j_gene: TRBJ2-3
abundance: NA
CDR3aa: CASSFTAGDTQYF
CDR3nt: TGTGCCAGCAGCTTCACCGCCGGAGATACGCAGTATTTT

d_gene: NA
v_gene: TRBV24-1
j_gene: TRBJ2-1
abundance: NA
CDR3aa: CATSEGPDEQFF
CDR3nt: TGTGCCACCAGTGAGGGACCGGATGAGCAGTTCTTC